This is a list of T cell receptor beta chains from one sample in a study of identical twins. Via MiXCR, TCRdb re-called the 5' RACE reads, giving one row per CDR3 protein. The sample has more than 650,000 distinct CDR3 sequences; over 5% are singletons. Sequencing was carried out using naive T cells sorted from blood. Receptors were obtained from a man aged 18 to 29 in good health. Each CDR3 is given with its conserved first and last residue. A D gene is named only where the DNA matches it firmly. Size tells how often a clone was seen (once, few, many) or the class of an expanded clone, and some rows leave it out.

v_gene	j_gene	abundance	d_gene	CDR3nt	CDR3aa
TRBV12-3/TRBV12-4	TRBJ1-1	.	.	TGTGCCAGCAGTTTCGGCAGGATCGCTGAAGCTTTCTTT	CASSFGRIAEAFF
TRBV24-1	TRBJ2-6	.	.	TGTGCCACCGCTTCCGGTGGCGCCGGCTTCAACGTCCTGACTTTC	CATASGGAGFNVLTF
TRBV7-3	TRBJ1-1	.	.	TGTGCCAGCAGCACATCAGGGTCGCTGACTGAAGCTTTCTTT	CASSTSGSLTEAFF
TRBV4-1	TRBJ2-2	.	.	TGCGCCAGCAGCCAAGTCGGGTCAGGGGCGGGAACCGGGGAGCTGTTTTTT	CASSQVGSGAGTGELFF
TRBV7-9	TRBJ2-1	many	.	TGTGCCAGCAGCCGATACGCGGGGGAGCAGTTCTTC	CASSRYAGEQFF
TRBV5-5	TRBJ2-2	few	TRBD1	TGTGCCAGCAGCTTGGGGAGGACAGGGTTTACCGGGGAGCTGTTTTTT	CASSLGRTGFTGELFF
TRBV24-1	TRBJ2-1	few	TRBD1	TGTGCCACCAGTGACTCCGGGACAGGGAGTATGGATGAGCAGTTCTTC	CATSDSGTGSMDEQFF
TRBV29-1	TRBJ1-1	many	.	TGCAGCGCTACCCTCGGACTCTTTGAAGCTTTCTTT	CSATLGLFEAFF
TRBV7-9	TRBJ2-2	many	TRBD2	TGTGCCAGCAGCCATGGACTAGGGGAGCCTGGGGAGCTGTTTTTT	CASSHGLGEPGELFF
TRBV29-1	TRBJ2-1	many	TRBD2	TGCAGCGTTGCAGCACTAGCGGTTTACAATGAGCAGTTCTTC	CSVAALAVYNEQFF
TRBV2	TRBJ2-1	.	TRBD1	TGTGCCAGCAGTAAGACAGGGGACAATGAGCAGTTCTTC	CASSKTGDNEQFF
TRBV28	TRBJ2-2	few	TRBD2	TGTGCCAGCAGTGAGATCCGAGCGGGAGGGGTCGGGGAGCTGTTTTTT	CASSEIRAGGVGELFF
TRBV24-1	TRBJ2-7	few	.	TGTGCCACCAGTGGCGGCCTCTCCTACGAGCAGTACTTC	CATSGGLSYEQYF
TRBV29-1	TRBJ2-7	many	.	TGCAGCGTTGAATCCGAGTACGAGCAGTACTTC	CSVESEYEQYF
TRBV5-1	TRBJ2-2	many	TRBD2	TGCGCCAGCAGCGAAACTAGCGGGAGAGGTCGCACCGGGGAGCTGTTTTTT	CASSETSGRGRTGELFF
TRBV11-1	TRBJ2-1	few	TRBD2	TGTGCCAGCAGCTCACCCCGGGGGAAGGGACTAGCGGGAGGGGGAGATGAGCAGTTCTTC	CASSSPRGKGLAGGGDEQFF
TRBV4-2	TRBJ1-3	many	.	TGTGCCAGCAGCCTAAATAAAGGGTTGGGGGCAGAAAACACCATATATTTT	CASSLNKGLGAENTIYF
TRBV21-1	TRBJ2-2	many	.	TGTGCCAGCAGCAAAGTGAGGCTAAGGGGCGCCGGGGAGCTGTTTTTT	CASSKVRLRGAGELFF
TRBV9	TRBJ2-3	many	TRBD2	TGTGCCAGCAGCGTATGGGGAACGGCGGGAGGGACAGATACGCAGTATTTT	CASSVWGTAGGTDTQYF
TRBV5-1	TRBJ2-1	many	TRBD1	TGCGCCAGCAGCCCTGGACAGGAAGGGCATGAGCAGTTCTTC	CASSPGQEGHEQFF
TRBV7-6	TRBJ2-5	.	TRBD2	TGTGCCAGCAGCTTAGCTTTCCTGGCTAGCGGGAGGGCCGGGGAGACCCAGTACTTC	CASSLAFLASGRAGETQYF
TRBV21-1	TRBJ1-6	once	.	TGTGCCAGCAGCAAAGCCGGGACAGGGGATTCACCCCTCCACTTT	CASSKAGTGDSPLHF